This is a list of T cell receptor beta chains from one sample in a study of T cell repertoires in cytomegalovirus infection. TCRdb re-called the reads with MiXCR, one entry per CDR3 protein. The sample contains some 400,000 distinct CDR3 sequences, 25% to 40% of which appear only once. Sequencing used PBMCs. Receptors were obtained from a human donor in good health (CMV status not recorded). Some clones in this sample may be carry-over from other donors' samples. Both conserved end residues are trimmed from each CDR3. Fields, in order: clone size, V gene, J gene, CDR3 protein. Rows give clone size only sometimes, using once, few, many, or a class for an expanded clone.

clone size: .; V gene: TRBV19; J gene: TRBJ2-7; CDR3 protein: ASSIGALANEQY
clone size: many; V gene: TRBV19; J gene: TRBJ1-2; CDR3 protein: ASSTKTGQGYGYT
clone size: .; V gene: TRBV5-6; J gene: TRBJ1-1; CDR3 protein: ASRSGMNTEAF
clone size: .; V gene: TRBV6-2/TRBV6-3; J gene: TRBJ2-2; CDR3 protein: ASALPSGGRFTGELF
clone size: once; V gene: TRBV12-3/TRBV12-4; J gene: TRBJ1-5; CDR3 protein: ATRIGVQPQH
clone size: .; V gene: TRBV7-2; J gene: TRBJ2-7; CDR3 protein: ASSSGGRRVEQY
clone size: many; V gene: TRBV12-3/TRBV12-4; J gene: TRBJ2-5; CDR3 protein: ASSLFSGSQETQY
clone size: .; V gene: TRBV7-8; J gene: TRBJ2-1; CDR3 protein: ASSFERGNNEQF
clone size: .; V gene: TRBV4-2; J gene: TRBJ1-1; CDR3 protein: ASSHPKWGTEAF
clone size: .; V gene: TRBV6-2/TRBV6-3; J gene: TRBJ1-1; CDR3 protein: ASSYSSEGVVGTEAF
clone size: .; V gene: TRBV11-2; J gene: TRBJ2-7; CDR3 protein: ASSLGGKGKYEQY
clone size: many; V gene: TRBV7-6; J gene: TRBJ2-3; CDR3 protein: ASSLARATDTQY
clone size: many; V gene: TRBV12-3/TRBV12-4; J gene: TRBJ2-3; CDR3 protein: ASRPKAGGPDTQY
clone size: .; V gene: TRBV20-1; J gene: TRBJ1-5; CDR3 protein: SALAVWGGYNQPQH
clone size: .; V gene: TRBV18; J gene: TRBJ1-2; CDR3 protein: ASSPREGANGYT
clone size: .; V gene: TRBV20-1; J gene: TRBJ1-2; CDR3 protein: SAPDRDGYGYT
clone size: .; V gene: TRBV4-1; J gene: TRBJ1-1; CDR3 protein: ASSQRGSGSNTEAF
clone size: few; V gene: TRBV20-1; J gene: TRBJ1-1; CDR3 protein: SARDPKTGSNTEAF
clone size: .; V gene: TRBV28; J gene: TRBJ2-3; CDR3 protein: ASSPSTSTDTQY
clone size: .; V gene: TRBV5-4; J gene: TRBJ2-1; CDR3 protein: ASSRGLAGSNEQF
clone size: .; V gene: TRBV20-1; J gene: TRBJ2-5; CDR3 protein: SASRVLGETQY
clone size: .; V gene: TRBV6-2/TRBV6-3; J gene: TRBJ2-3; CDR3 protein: ASSYSQGGFTDTQY
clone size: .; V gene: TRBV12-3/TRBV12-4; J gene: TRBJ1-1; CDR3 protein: ASSPDRGSSMNTEAF
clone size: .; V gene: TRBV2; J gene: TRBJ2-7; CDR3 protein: ASRTSGANYEQY